The 20 T cell receptor beta chains reported below all come from one sample, sequenced in a study of blood T cells in healthy people across ages. PCR was performed a second time for roughly 7 to 11 cycles using a sample-barcoded 5' primer and a J-beta primer mix. TCRdb reanalysed the 5' RACE reads using MiXCR and keeps one entry per CDR3 protein. The sample has roughly 1.9 million distinct CDR3 sequences, 35% to 50% seen once. The sequenced material came from blood. These receptors came from a human donor in good health.

This clonotype has a handful of counts. This chain uses TRBV9 with TRBJ1-1; D may be TRBD1 (6 bases). The CDR3 covers 14 residues. V lost 2 bases to trimming and J lost 0 bases, with 8 bases between them. Germline V gene lookup returns CDR1 SGDLS and CDR2 YYNGEE. Here the CDR3 reads CASSVRTVNTEAFF. The CDR3, as DNA: TGTGCCAGCAGCGTCAGGACAGTGAACACTGAAGCTTTCTTT.

This clonotype was detected many times. The chain links TRBV4-2 to TRBJ2-1; TRBD2 matches at 7 bases. This CDR3 comprises 16 residues. V lost 0 bases to trimming and J lost 6 bases; unmatched junction nucleotides: 8. Germline CDR1 LGHNA, CDR2 YNFKEQ. The DNA for the CDR3 is TGTGCCAGCAGCCAAGATCGTCAGACTAGCCTCAATGAGCAGTTCTTC. Its translation is CASSQDRQTSLNEQFF.

The rearrangement uses TRBV7-2 and TRBJ1-2, with D perhaps TRBD1 (6 bases). Trimming took 3 bases from V and 5 from J, leaving 22 bases between them. In germline, CDR1 is SGHTA, CDR2 FQGNSA. The CDR3 loop spans 17 amino acids. In nucleotides, the CDR3 is TGTGCCAGCAGCTTGAGGATCGGGACTGGGACACTGTATGGCTACACCTTC. This encodes CASSLRIGTGTLYGYTF.

In its sample, this clonotype was seen a few times. The CDR3 DNA reads TGTGCCTGGAGTGTGAACACTGAAGCTTTCTTT. Amino acid sequence: CAWSVNTEAFF. The chain combines TRBV30 with TRBJ1-1; D is uncertain. The CDR3 consists of 11 residues. The V end was cut by 0 bases, the J end by 1 base, with 0 bases between. CDR1 GTSNPN and CDR2 SVGIG come from the germline V gene (reference sequence). Together with reference TRBV30 and TRBJ1-1, the CDR3 gives the full variable domain: SQTIHQWPATLVQPVGSPLSLECTVEGTSNPNLYWYRQAAGRGLQLLFYSVGIGQISSEVPQNLSASRPQDRQFILSSKKLLLSDSGFYLCAWSVNTEAFFGQGTRLTVV.

A word on this clonotype: Germline is not matched at one junction end, which may reflect a read error. The V call is TRBV4-3, the J call TRBJ2-1; possible D gene TRBD2, 6 bases. There are 16 residues in the CDR3. Germline V gene lookup returns CDR1 LGHNA and CDR2 YSLEER. CDR3 DNA sequence: TGCGCCAGCAGCCAAGATCCTGCGGGGACCTACGATGAGCAGTTCTTC. It specifies CASSQDPAGTYDEQFF.

This sequence joins TRBV10-3 and TRBJ2-1; 8 nucleotides align to TRBD1. The CDR3 consists of 16 residues. CDR1 and CDR2 from the germline V gene are ENHRY and SYGVKD. The trim removed 4 bases at V and 5 bases at J, leaving 10 bases unmatched. For the CDR3, the DNA is TGTGCCATCAGTGCCTCCGAGACAGGGGATGACAATGAGCAGTTCTTC. It specifies CAISASETGDDNEQFF.

This rearrangement joins TRBV6-6 to TRBJ1-2; no firm D call. Germline loops: CDR1 MNHNY, CDR2 SVGAGI (reference sequence). V dropped 8 bases and J dropped 4 bases, with 17 bases sitting between them. The CDR3 is 14 amino acids. DNA for the CDR3: TGTGCCAGCCACGGGAGCCCGGGAACCTATGGCTACACCTTC. Protein sequence: CASHGSPGTYGYTF.

This clonotype was observed a single time. The chain links TRBV5-6 to TRBJ2-4; possible D gene TRBD1, 5 bases. V was cut by 1 base and J by 13 bases, with 24 bases left in between. Germline values: CDR1 SGHDT, CDR2 YYEEEE. The CDR3 is made up of 16 amino acids. CDR3 DNA: TGTGCCAGCAGCTTGATTGAGGAAGGGGCGTCCAATGAGCAGTACTTC. Translated, it gives CASSLIEEGASNEQYF.

The V call is TRBV29-1, the J call TRBJ1-1; TRBD1 might be the D (6 bases). Germline loops: CDR1 SQVTM, CDR2 ANQGSEA. This CDR3 has 13 residues. The V end was cut by 6 bases, the J end by 4 bases, with 15 bases between. The chain's CDR3 is CSVPGGPSTEAFF. The DNA of the CDR3 is TGCAGCGTGCCCGGGGGGCCGAGCACTGAAGCTTTCTTT.

The chain has TRBV4-3 and TRBJ2-1, with D perhaps TRBD1 (6 bases). V was clipped by 4 bases and J by 9 bases, with 25 bases between them. CDR1 is LGHNA and CDR2 is YSLEER in the germline V gene. The CDR3 is 17 residues long. DNA of the CDR3: TGCGCCAGCAGCCTTATAAAGGACAGAACCTTAGGCGGTGAGCAGTTCTTC. This encodes CASSLIKDRTLGGEQFF.

The genes are TRBV12-3 or TRBV12-4 and TRBJ2-1, with unresolved D. The length of the CDR3 is 12 residues. Trimming cost V 3 bases and J 13 bases, with 13 bases left between them. In DNA form, the CDR3 reads TGTGCCAGCAGTTTTCCCGTCAGTGAACAGTTCTTC. Translated: CASSFPVSEQFF.

The chain is built from TRBV29-1 and TRBJ1-2, with TRBD1 matching 8 bases. Trimming cost V 8 bases and J 7 bases; bases outside gene matches: 6. Per germline, CDR1 SQVTM and CDR2 ANQGSEA. The CDR3 contains 11 residues. The CDR3, as DNA: TGCAGCTACAGGACAGGGTTTGGCTACACCTTC. Translation: CSYRTGFGYTF. The entire variable domain, with the rest obtained from reference TRBV29-1 and TRBJ1-2, is as follows: SAVISQKPSRDICQRGTSLTIQCQVDSQVTMMFWYRQQPGQSLTLIATANQGSEATYESGFVIDKFPISRPNLTFSTLTVSNMSPEDSSIYLCSYRTGFGYTFGSGTRLTVV.

V usage is TRBV5-1 and J usage is TRBJ2-1, with D possibly called TRBD1 or TRBD2 (6 bases each). Trimming stripped 2 bases from V and 6 bases from J, with 18 bases between. CDR1 is SGHRS, CDR2 YFSETQ, per germline. This CDR3 has 16 residues. The CDR3 region is CASSFGGPHALNEQFF. The CDR3 coding sequence is TGCGCCAGCAGCTTTGGGGGGCCACACGCTCTCAATGAGCAGTTCTTC.

This clonotype was picked up a small number of times. This chain connects TRBV7-2 to TRBJ2-1; D is ambiguous. The CDR3 has 15 amino acids. The germline V gene encodes CDR1 SGHTA and CDR2 FQGNSA. V gave up 5 bases and J gave up 0 bases, with 11 bases separating them. The CDR3 protein is CASSRIEPSYNEQFF. The CDR3 DNA follows: TGTGCCAGCAGCCGAATAGAACCCTCCTACAATGAGCAGTTCTTC.

This clonotype has a count of ten or more. The chain combines TRBV5-1 with TRBJ1-1, with D possibly matching TRBD1 (6 bases). The germline V and J ends were trimmed by 4 bases and 1 base, with 8 bases remaining between them. The CDR3 loop spans 13 amino acids. The germline gives CDR1 SGHRS, CDR2 YFSETQ. The CDR3 spells CASSEGQNTEAFF. The DNA of the CDR3 is TGCGCCAGCAGCGAGGGACAGAACACTGAAGCTTTCTTT.

This clonotype was picked up a small number of times. The chain recombines TRBV9 with TRBJ2-1; D might be TRBD1 or TRBD2, each matching 6 bases. CDR1 and CDR2 from the germline V gene are SGDLS and YYNGEE. V dropped 4 bases and J dropped 8 bases, with 22 bases sitting between them. The CDR3 extends over 16 amino acids. CDR3 loop: CASSSSPGARYDEQFF. The CDR3 DNA sequence: TGTGCCAGCAGCTCCAGTCCGGGGGCGCGGTACGATGAGCAGTTCTTC.

The sample holds a few counts of this clonotype. V and J are TRBV29-1 and TRBJ2-1; D is ambiguous. CDR1 is SQVTM and CDR2 is ANQGSEA in the germline V gene. This CDR3 is 11 amino acids long. The germline V and J ends were trimmed by 7 bases and 8 bases, with 12 bases remaining between them. The CDR3 sequence is CSGGFYYEQFF. The CDR3 DNA reads as TGCAGCGGGGGATTTTATTATGAGCAGTTCTTC.

The genes are TRBV7-9 and TRBJ2-7; 10 bases are a match to TRBD1. Germline CDR1 reads SEHNR; CDR2 reads FQNEAQ (reference sequence). The CDR3 runs to 15 residues. Trimming at V came to 4 bases and at J to 4 bases, leaving 7 bases not matched to a gene. The DNA for the CDR3 is TGTGCCAGCAGCTATGACAGGGGGCGCGGTTACGAGCAGTACTTC. Protein: CASSYDRGRGYEQYF.

V gene TRBV7-9 combines with J gene TRBJ1-6; 9 positions match TRBD1. V shed 5 bases and J 8 bases; nucleotides not matched to a gene: 7. Germline V gene data show CDR1 as SEHNR and CDR2 as FQNEAQ (reference sequence). This CDR3 spans 15 amino acids. CDR3 residues: CASSTGQGIYSPLHF. Written as DNA, the CDR3 is TGTGCCAGCAGCACCGGACAGGGGATCTATTCACCCCTCCACTTT.

The rearrangement uses TRBV2 and TRBJ2-5; TRBD1 matches 7 bases. Judging by the DNA end, TRBJ2-7 fits better; the J call may be wrong. This CDR3 has 12 amino acids. Germline V gene lookup returns CDR1 SNHLY and CDR2 FYNNEI. The DNA of the CDR3 is TGTGCCAGCGAGGGGCAGGGGGACGAGCAGTACTTC. The encoded protein is CASEGQGDEQYF.